A single sample gave rise to the 19 T cell receptor beta chains below, sequenced in a study of blood T cells in healthy people across ages. A second PCR of about 7 to 11 cycles used a sample-barcoded 5' primer and a J-beta primer mix. Each CDR3 protein gets one entry after TCRdb re-called the 5' RACE reads with MiXCR. The data show about 1.7 million distinct CDR3 sequences, about 28% seen once. Sequencing input: blood. The receptors here all came from a woman younger than 45 in good health.

The chain carries TRBV6-5 and TRBJ2-5, with a tentative D call TRBD1 (7 bases). The CDR3 has 15 amino acids. The V gene lost 0 bases and the J gene lost 1 base, with 9 bases spanning the gap. CDR1 is MNHEY, CDR2 SVGAGI, per germline. This CDR3 reads CASSYSQGGQETQYF. The CDR3 DNA follows: TGTGCCAGCAGTTACTCGCAGGGGGGCCAAGAGACCCAGTACTTC.

The gene calls are TRBV2 and TRBJ2-3; D is possibly TRBD2 (6 bases). Germline loops: CDR1 SNHLY, CDR2 FYNNEI. Trimming removed 7 bases from V and 2 bases from J, with 13 bases in between. The CDR3 totals 14 residues. The CDR3 region is CASNGGPYTDTQYF. In nucleotides, the CDR3 is TGTGCCAGCAACGGAGGGCCATACACAGATACGCAGTATTTT.

The chain joins TRBV5-1 to TRBJ1-4, with no clear D. This CDR3 region has 13 residues. V was trimmed by 4 bases and J by 6 bases, leaving 10 bases between them. Germline V gene lookup returns CDR1 SGHRS and CDR2 YFSETQ. This CDR3 reads CASSRTKDEKLFF. The DNA for the CDR3 is TGCGCCAGCAGCCGTACAAAGGATGAAAAACTGTTTTTT.

This clonotype has a count of ten or more. The rearrangement joins TRBV5-5 to TRBJ2-7, with TRBD1 as a possible D gene (6 bases). Per germline, CDR1 SGHKS and CDR2 YYEKEE (reference sequence). The CDR3 runs to 14 residues. The V gene lost 5 bases and the J gene lost 4 bases, with 16 bases spanning the gap. The chain's CDR3 is CASRLPGQNYEQYF. In DNA form, the CDR3 reads TGTGCCAGCAGGTTACCGGGACAAAATTACGAGCAGTACTTC.

The chain is built from TRBV4-1 and TRBJ2-1; a weak D match, TRBD1 (7 bases). V gave up 1 base and J gave up 6 bases, with 13 bases separating them. Looked up from germline, CDR1 is MGHRA and CDR2 is YSYEKL. The CDR3 loop spans 15 amino acids. The CDR3 DNA reads as TGCGCCAGCAGCCAAGCTAGCAGGGGGGCCAATGAGCAGTTCTTC. Protein: CASSQASRGANEQFF.

In its sample, this clonotype was seen many times. This rearrangement joins TRBV10-2 to TRBJ2-6, with D uncertain. From germline, CDR1 is WSHSY and CDR2 SAAADI. The CDR3 is 15 residues long. V dropped 3 bases and J dropped 0 bases, with 6 bases sitting between them. CDR3: CASSDGPSGANVLTF. The CDR3 DNA reads TGCGCCAGCAGTGACGGGCCCTCTGGGGCCAACGTCCTGACTTTC.

Only a few counts were recorded for this clonotype. The gene calls are TRBV2 and TRBJ2-1, with 11 positions matching TRBD2. Looked up from germline, CDR1 is SNHLY and CDR2 is FYNNEI. V trimming: 3 bases; J trimming: 10 bases; junction bases outside the gene matches: 8. The CDR3 length is 15 residues. DNA of the CDR3: TGTGCCAGCAGTGAGATAGCGGGGGGGCGGGCGGAGCAGTTCTTC. It is translated as CASSEIAGGRAEQFF. The full variable domain, completed using reference TRBV2 and TRBJ2-1, is EPEVTQTPSHQVTQMGQEVILRCVPISNHLYFYWYRQILGQKVEFLVSFYNNEISEKSEIFDDQFSVERPDGSNFTLKIRSTKLEDSAMYFCASSEIAGGRAEQFFGPGTRLTVL.

This rearrangement joins TRBV20-1 to TRBJ1-5, with TRBD1 matching over 9 bases. The CDR3 sequence is 18 residues long. Germline CDR1 DFQATT, CDR2 SNEGSKA (reference sequence). V was pared by 0 bases and J by 3 bases, with 12 bases of the junction left unmatched. The CDR3, as DNA: TGCAGTGCTAGAGATTCATGGGACAGGGCATTGTCCAATCAGCCCCAGCATTTT. It codes for CSARDSWDRALSNQPQHF.

This clonotype was picked up a small number of times. This chain uses TRBV6-4 with TRBJ1-5; no firm D call. The CDR3 contains 12 residues. Germline assignment: CDR1 MRHNA and CDR2 SNTAGT. Trimming removed 0 bases from V and 7 bases from J, with 4 bases in between. The CDR3 DNA is TGTGCCAGCAGTGACTCCCGACAGCCCCAGCATTTT. Translated, it gives CASSDSRQPQHF.

Details on this clonotype: One end of the junction is discordant with germline, which a read error may explain. The V and J genes are TRBV9 and TRBJ1-1; D is undetermined. This CDR3 contains 16 residues. Germline V lookup: CDR1 SGDLS, CDR2 YYNGEE. The DNA of the CDR3 is TGTGCCGGCAGCGTAGGACTCCCCCAAGGAGGCACTGAAGCTTTCTTT. It yields the protein CAGSVGLPQGGTEAFF.

The rearrangement links TRBV10-3 to TRBJ1-2; D uncertain. Germline lookup yields CDR1 ENHRY and CDR2 SYGVKD. CDR3 length: 13 amino acids. The ends were cut back, 2 bases at V and 6 bases at J, with 10 bases in the middle. In DNA, the CDR3 is TGTGCCATCAGTGAGGAGACGGGCGATGGCTACACCTTC. This gives the protein CAISEETGDGYTF.

In its sample, this clonotype was seen once. Its ends do not fully match the called genes, so a read error is possible. V is TRBV6-5 and J is TRBJ1-4; TRBD1 matches 10 bases. The CDR3 length is 16 residues. Per germline, CDR1 MNHEY and CDR2 SVGAGI. CDR3 nucleotide sequence: TGTGCCAGCAGTACCTTCTTGACAGGGGGCGTTGAAAAACGGTTTTTT. Translated, it gives CASSTFLTGGVEKRFF.

The chain is built from TRBV2 and TRBJ2-3; D remains unclear. The ends were cut back, 7 bases at V and 9 bases at J, with 20 bases in the middle. The CDR3 spans 14 residues. Germline values: CDR1 SNHLY, CDR2 FYNNEI. CDR3 in amino acids: CASIPRAHEVTQYF. In nucleotides, the CDR3 is TGTGCCAGCATCCCTCGGGCCCATGAGGTGACGCAGTATTTT.

On this clonotype itself: One junction end does not reproduce the germline sequence, and a read error may be involved. V and J are TRBV6-2 or TRBV6-3 and TRBJ2-1, with D maybe TRBD1 (5 bases). There are 13 residues in the CDR3. Germline V gives CDR1 MNHEY, CDR2 SVGEGT. CDR3 sequence (DNA): TGTGCCAGCAGTCCCAGGGTAGTCAATAAGCAGTTCTTC. Encoded protein: CASSPRVVNKQFF.

This clonotype was seen at least ten times. The chain has TRBV10-3 and TRBJ1-5; D not certain. CDR3 length: 15 amino acids. The germline V gene has CDR1 ENHRY and CDR2 SYGVKD. V lost 0 bases and J 3 bases, leaving 9 bases between the germline ends. In DNA form, the CDR3 reads TGTGCCATCAGTGAGTCGGAAAGGACCAATCAGCCCCAGCATTTT. Translation gives CAISESERTNQPQHF.

This clonotype was counted at least ten times. V usage is TRBV3-1 and J usage is TRBJ2-6; weak D call: TRBD2 (5 bases). Trimming pared 8 bases from V and 1 base from J, leaving 9 bases between. The CDR3 extends over 14 amino acids. Looked up from germline, CDR1 is LGHDT and CDR2 is YNNKEL (reference sequence). The DNA for the CDR3 is TGTGCCAGCGGAGGTGATTCTGGGGCCAACGTCCTGACTTTC. This sequence encodes CASGGDSGANVLTF.

This clonotype turned up a few times. One end of the junction varies from germline; a read error may be responsible. The chain recombines TRBV7-2 with TRBJ1-5, with D uncertain. This CDR3 has 16 residues. CDR1 is SGHTA, CDR2 FQGNSA, per germline. CDR3 sequence: CASSPDEVGSNRPQHF. The CDR3 nucleotides are TGTGCCAGCAGCCCCGATGAAGTAGGGAGCAATCGGCCCCAGCATTTT.

This chain links TRBV6-6 with TRBJ1-4; 7 nucleotides agree with TRBD1. The germline V gene has CDR1 MNHNY and CDR2 SVGAGI (reference sequence). The CDR3 covers 14 residues. J gave up 8 bases and V 5 bases, and 8 bases lay outside the gene matches. In nucleotides, the CDR3 is TGTGCCAGCAGTACACAGGGGAAAGGCGAAAAACTGTTTTTT. Translating it yields CASSTQGKGEKLFF.

This clonotype has ten or more counts. The J gene is TRBJ2-7, the V gene TRBV12-3 or TRBV12-4; TRBD1 matches 9 bases. V was pared by 6 bases and J by 4 bases, with 7 bases of the junction left unmatched. CDR3 size: 14 residues. The CDR3 sequence: CASSRDRAKYEQYF. In nucleotides, the CDR3 is TGTGCCAGCAGCCGGGACAGGGCTAAGTACGAGCAGTACTTC.